This T cell receptor beta chain was sequenced in a study of T cells in localized non-small cell lung cancer. Clones were read by immunoSEQ multiplex PCR, and TCRdb kept only the in-frame ones, dropping some. Of fewer than 1,500 clones in the sample, approximately 30% are singletons; the top ten hold 7.9%. CDR1 and CDR2 from the germline V gene are SGDLS and YYNGEE. Trimming left V 0 bases short and J 0 bases short, with 7 bases between. The CDR3 consists of 15 residues. The receptor was isolated from a male donor older than 55 with stage II lung adenocarcinoma. This chain links TRBV9 with TRBJ2-1; D is undetermined. Here the sequenced sample was lung tumor tissue, taken before any cancer treatment. CDR3 in amino acids: CASSVGGNSYNEQFF. The CDR3 region has the DNA TGTGCCAGCAGCGTAGGGGGAAACTCCTACAATGAGCAGTTCTTC.